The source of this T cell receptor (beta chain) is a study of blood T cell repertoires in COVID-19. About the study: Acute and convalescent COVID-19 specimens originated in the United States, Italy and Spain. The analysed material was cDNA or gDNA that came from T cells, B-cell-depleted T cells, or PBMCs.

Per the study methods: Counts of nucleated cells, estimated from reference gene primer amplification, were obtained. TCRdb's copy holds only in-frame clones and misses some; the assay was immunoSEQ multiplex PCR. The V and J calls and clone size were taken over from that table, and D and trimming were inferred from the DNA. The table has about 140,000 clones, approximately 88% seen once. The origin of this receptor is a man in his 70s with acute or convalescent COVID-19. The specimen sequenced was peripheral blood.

The CDR3 bases are TGTGCCAGCTCACCAGCGGGGGGGAACACTGAAGCTTTCTTT. The encoded protein is CASSPAGGNTEAFF. V usage is TRBV18 and J usage is TRBJ1-1; tentative D call: TRBD1 (5 bases). V gave up 2 bases and J gave up 1 base, with 8 bases separating them. Germline CDR1 is KGHSH and CDR2 is LQKENI. This CDR3 is built from 14 residues.